This T cell receptor beta chain appears in the sequencing data of a study of T cells in Graves' hyperthyroidism and ophthalmopathy. In its sample, this clonotype was seen many times. At one end, the junction sequence differs from germline, possibly due to a read error. Amplification yielded TCR beta CDR3 regions, with RNA transcripts as the source. When the TCR CDR3 underwent first-round RT-PCR, the HTBI primer set was used. From the multiplex PCR reads, TCRdb called clonotypes with MiXCR, one entry per CDR3 protein. This table holds about 280,000 distinct CDR3 sequences, 25% found once. Germline CDR1 and CDR2: KGHSH and LQKENI. The CDR3 runs 20 residues.

The clonotype originates from a man aged 40-49 years with Graves' hyperthyroidism that later progressed to Graves' ophthalmopathy. The chain couples TRBV18 to TRBJ2-4; perhaps D is TRBD1 or TRBD2 (6 bases each). The sequenced sample was blood. The CDR3: CASSSPGGQSRTVAKNIQYF. The CDR3 region has the DNA TGTGCCAGCTCATCACCTGGGGGGCAGTCCAGAACGGTAGCCAAAAACATTCAGTACTTC. The variable domain in full, completed from reference TRBV18 and TRBJ2-4, reads NAGVMQNPRHLVRRRGQEARLRCSPMKGHSHVYWYRQLPEEGLKFMVYLQKENIIDESGMPKERFSAEFPKEGPSILRIQQVVRGDSAAYFCASSSPGGQSRTVAKNIQYFGAGTRLSVL.